This T cell receptor beta chain was documented in a study of T cell responses to AZD1222 COVID-19 vaccine. Study-wide results and limits: Mostly white British, mostly female donors; authors suggested clonal diversity may be underestimated. None of the repertoires were sampled until the peak T cell response had passed.

Repertoires were generated with immunoSEQ multiplex PCR, while TCRdb's copy carries only in-frame clones and drops some. The sample shows around 95,000 clones, roughly nine tenths of them seen only once. Trimming removed 0 bases at V and 2 bases at J, with 10 bases between. The CDR3 extends over 14 amino acids. CDR1 is GTSNPN, CDR2 SVGIG, per germline (reference sequence). Details on this clone: Its target is unknown.

The origin of this receptor is an adult in good health. The V gene is TRBV30, the J gene TRBJ2-5, with D unresolved. Sequenced material: peripheral blood, taken on day 0 of AZD1222 vaccination. CDR3 coding DNA: TGTGCCTGGAGTGTAGAAGGTAGACAAGAGACCCAGTACTTC. Translation: CAWSVEGRQETQYF.